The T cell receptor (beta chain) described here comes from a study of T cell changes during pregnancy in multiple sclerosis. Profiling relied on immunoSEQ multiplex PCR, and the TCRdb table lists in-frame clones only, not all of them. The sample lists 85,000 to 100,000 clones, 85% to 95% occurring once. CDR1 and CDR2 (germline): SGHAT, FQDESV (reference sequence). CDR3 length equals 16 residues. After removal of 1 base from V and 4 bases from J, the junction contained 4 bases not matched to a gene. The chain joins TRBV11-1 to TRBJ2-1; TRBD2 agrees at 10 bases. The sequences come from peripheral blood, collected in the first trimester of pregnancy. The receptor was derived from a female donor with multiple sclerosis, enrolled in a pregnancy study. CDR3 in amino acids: CASSLEASGGYNEQFF. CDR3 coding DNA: TGTGCCAGCAGCTTAGAGGCTAGCGGGGGTTACAATGAGCAGTTCTTC.